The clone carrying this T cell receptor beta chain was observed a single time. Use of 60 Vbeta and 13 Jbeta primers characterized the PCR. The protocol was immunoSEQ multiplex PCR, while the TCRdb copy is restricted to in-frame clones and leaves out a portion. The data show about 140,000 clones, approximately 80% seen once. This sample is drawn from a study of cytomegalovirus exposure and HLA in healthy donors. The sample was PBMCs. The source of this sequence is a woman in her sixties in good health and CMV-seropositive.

This CDR3 is CSVGGRGYTEAFF. The DNA of the CDR3 is TGCAGCGTTGGTGGCAGGGGATACACTGAAGCTTTCTTT. The V and J genes are TRBV29-1 and TRBJ1-1, with TRBD1 as a possible D gene (6 bases). The CDR3 has 13 residues. V shed 4 bases and J shed 3 bases, with 12 bases lying between them. From germline, CDR1 is SQVTM and CDR2 ANQGSEA.